A single sample is the source of the 32 T cell receptor beta chains below, sequenced in a study of T-cell reconstitution after alpha-beta-depleted transplantation in children. It was with unique molecular identifiers that the TCRbeta library was prepared. A single record per CDR3 protein comes from TCRdb applying MiXCR to the PCR reads. The sample holds around 15,000 distinct CDR3 sequences, 5.1% seen once. The material sequenced was PBMCs, taken before TCRalphabeta/CD19-depleted stem cell transplant. These TCRs come from a boy younger than 18 with acute lymphoblastic leukemia, due to receive a stem cell transplant.

This clonotype turned up a few times. The rearrangement links TRBV9 to TRBJ1-5; no definite D call. The CDR3 has 13 amino acids. Germline V lookup: CDR1 SGDLS, CDR2 YYNGEE. V lost 0 bases to trimming and J lost 3 bases, with 4 bases between them. The CDR3 DNA is TGTGCCAGCAGCGTAGGGCACAATCAGCCCCAGCATTTT. Translation gives CASSVGHNQPQHF.

This clonotype has a count of ten or more. The V gene is TRBV7-9, the J gene TRBJ1-1, with D unresolved. Between the trimmed V and J ends, which lost 5 bases and 1 base, there was a span of 8 bases. Germline V gene lookup returns CDR1 SEHNR and CDR2 FQNEAQ (reference sequence). CDR3 length equals 13 residues. CDR3 bases: TGTGCCAGCAGCCCCAGCGAGAACACTGAAGCTTTCTTT. Translation: CASSPSENTEAFF.

This sequence joins TRBV6-1 and TRBJ2-1; D perhaps matches TRBD1 (6 bases). Between the trimmed V and J ends, which lost 6 bases and 4 bases, there was a span of 13 bases. Germline V lookup: CDR1 MNHNS, CDR2 SASEGT. The CDR3 totals 14 residues. The chain's CDR3 is CASSTGWVYNEQFF. DNA for the CDR3: TGTGCCAGCAGCACAGGGTGGGTGTACAATGAGCAGTTCTTC.

This clonotype was seen at least ten times. The rearrangement uses TRBV28 and TRBJ1-3, with D possibly TRBD1 on 5 matching bases. The CDR3 spans 15 residues. Trimming stripped 3 bases from V and 4 bases from J, with 13 bases between. Germline V lookup: CDR1 MDHEN, CDR2 SYDVKM. The CDR3 region is CASSLSAWGGNTIYF. CDR3 nucleotide sequence: TGTGCCAGCAGTTTGTCCGCTTGGGGGGGAAACACCATATATTTT. The full variable domain, its missing parts supplied by reference TRBV28 and TRBJ1-3, is DVKVTQSSRYLVKRTGEKVFLECVQDMDHENMFWYRQDPGLGLRLIYFSYDVKMKEKGDIPEGYSVSREKKERFSLILESASTNQTSMYLCASSLSAWGGNTIYFGEGSWLTVV.

This clonotype occurred many times. This rearrangement joins TRBV5-6 to TRBJ2-5; tentative D call: TRBD1 (5 bases). CDR3 length: 14 residues. Germline V gene lookup returns CDR1 SGHDT and CDR2 YYEEEE. The ends were cut back, 3 bases at V and 5 bases at J, with 14 bases in the middle. The CDR3 loop reads CASSWGPSGETQYF. The CDR3 bases are TGTGCCAGCAGCTGGGGCCCTAGTGGTGAGACCCAGTACTTC.

This clonotype was counted ten times or more. The DNA of the CDR3 is TGTGCCAGCAGTTTATTCCCAAACCCCAACAATGAGCAGTTCTTC. The encoded protein is CASSLFPNPNNEQFF. The chain combines TRBV28 with TRBJ2-1; D not certain. Looked up from germline, CDR1 is MDHEN and CDR2 is SYDVKM. The length of the CDR3 is 15 residues. V lost 1 base and J lost 5, with 12 bases in between.

By share, this clonotype ranks as medium-sized. The V call is TRBV12-3 or TRBV12-4, the J call TRBJ2-5; D is unresolved. This CDR3 has 12 residues. V shed 6 bases and J shed 5 bases, with 10 bases lying between them. CDR3 protein: CASSMVVETQYF. The DNA of the CDR3 is TGTGCCAGCAGCATGGTCGTCGAGACCCAGTACTTC.

This clonotype showed up many times. This chain connects TRBV7-6 to TRBJ2-1; no firm D call. Germline CDR1 SGHVS, CDR2 FNYEAQ. The CDR3 loop spans 11 amino acids. V lost 5 bases, J lost 7 bases, and 6 bases lay in between. The CDR3 bases are TGTGCCAGCAGCGAAAGTAATGAGCAGTTCTTC. This sequence encodes CASSESNEQFF.

This clonotype came up many times. V and J are TRBV4-1 and TRBJ2-3, with 12 bases lining up with TRBD1. Germline trimming cut 4 bases from V and 5 bases from J; bases unmatched to any gene: 7. The length of the CDR3 is 16 residues. CDR1 and CDR2 (germline): MGHRA, YSYEKL. CDR3 region: CASSPPGQGALDTQYF. The CDR3 DNA follows: TGCGCCAGCAGCCCTCCGGGACAGGGGGCCTTAGATACGCAGTATTTT.

Turning to this clonotype: A much larger clone differs from this one at a single base, so this may be a read error. The V call is TRBV7-9, the J call TRBJ1-6; D gene uncertain. Germline CDR1 and CDR2: SEHNR and FQNEAQ (reference sequence). The CDR3 extends over 14 amino acids. V was pared by 9 bases and J by 10 bases, with 19 bases between. The CDR3 nucleotides read TGTGCCAGAAGCGACCAATCCCCATGGTCACCCCTCCACTTT. This translates into CARSDQSPWSPLHF.

V usage is TRBV12-3 or TRBV12-4 and J usage is TRBJ2-1; D unclear. The CDR3 is 14 amino acids. Trimming shortened V by 5 bases and J by 8 bases, and 16 bases separated the two germline ends. The CDR3 sequence is CASSPLVVGYEQFF. The CDR3, as DNA: TGTGCCAGCAGTCCCTTGGTGGTAGGCTATGAGCAGTTCTTC.

This clonotype is categorized as medium-sized (0.01 to 0.1%). The rearrangement joins TRBV20-1 to TRBJ2-7; D is perhaps TRBD2 (6 bases). The V gene's germline CDR1 is DFQATT and CDR2 SNEGSKA (reference sequence). The CDR3 sequence is 13 residues long. V was pared by 6 bases and J by 11 bases, with 23 bases between. The CDR3 region has the DNA TGCAGTGCCCTCCCGGGGAGGCCCGGGATCAAGTACTTC. Amino acids: CSALPGRPGIKYF.

At least ten counts were recorded for this clonotype. This chain connects TRBV12-3 or TRBV12-4 to TRBJ2-1; TRBD1 aligns across 7 bases. J lost 7 bases, V lost 2 bases, and 8 bases had no gene match. This CDR3 comprises 15 residues. DNA for the CDR3: TGTGCCAGCAGTTTAATGGCAGGGGGTCAGAATGAGCAGTTCTTC. This sequence encodes CASSLMAGGQNEQFF.

This clonotype has ten or more counts. This sequence joins TRBV11-3 and TRBJ2-7, with 12 bases fitting TRBD2. The CDR3 contains 17 residues. The germline CDR1 and CDR2 sequences are SGHNT and YENEEA. Trimming cost V 0 bases and J 3 bases; bases outside gene matches: 6. This CDR3 is CASSLERLAGVYYEQYF. The CDR3 region has the DNA TGTGCCAGCAGCTTAGAAAGACTAGCGGGGGTTTACTACGAGCAGTACTTC.

By sample fraction, this clonotype is medium-sized. The chain uses TRBV29-1 and TRBJ2-5; D is possibly TRBD1 (6 bases). Trimming stripped 1 base from V and 4 bases from J, with 10 bases between. There are 13 residues in the CDR3. Looked up from germline, CDR1 is SQVTM and CDR2 is ANQGSEA. CDR3 in amino acids: CSVEGGRGETQYF. The CDR3 nucleotides read TGCAGCGTTGAAGGGGGCAGGGGAGAGACCCAGTACTTC.

This clonotype was detected many times. The gene calls are TRBV6-1 and TRBJ2-5, with no clear D. The CDR3 sequence is 14 residues long. Germline-derived CDR1 and CDR2 are MNHNS and SASEGT. Trimming stripped 2 bases from V and 11 bases from J, with 18 bases between. CDR3 sequence (DNA): TGTGCCAGCAGTGAAAAGCTGGAAATCCAATCTCAGTACTTC. This gives the protein CASSEKLEIQSQYF.

The table lists this clonotype with many counts. The chain carries TRBV11-1 and TRBJ2-1; 8 bases line up with TRBD2. Per germline, CDR1 SGHAT and CDR2 FQDESV (reference sequence). The CDR3 has 15 residues. Losses at the gene ends were 8 bases for V and 3 bases for J; bases not matched to a gene: 9. CDR3 sequence: CASGQAGVGYNEQFF. CDR3 DNA sequence: TGTGCCAGCGGGCAAGCGGGAGTGGGCTACAATGAGCAGTTCTTC.

This clonotype was counted at least ten times. The genes are TRBV18 and TRBJ1-5; unclear D gene. Germline lookup yields CDR1 KGHSH and CDR2 LQKENI. V gave up 5 bases and J gave up 1 base, with 9 bases separating them. The CDR3 is made up of 14 amino acids. CDR3 sequence: CASSAQESNQPQHF. DNA for the CDR3: TGTGCCAGCTCAGCCCAGGAGAGCAATCAGCCCCAGCATTTT.

This clonotype was recorded at least ten times. The chain has TRBV11-2 and TRBJ2-1, with 10 bases aligning to TRBD2. Per the germline V gene, CDR1 is SGHAT and CDR2 is FQNNGV. Unmatched junction bases numbered 12, after V lost 5 bases and J lost 2 bases. This CDR3 region has 18 residues. Here the CDR3 reads CASSLTAGGPFAYNEQFF. In DNA, the CDR3 is TGTGCCAGCAGCCTAACAGCGGGAGGGCCGTTTGCCTACAATGAGCAGTTCTTC. The complete variable domain, with remaining parts taken from reference TRBV11-2 and TRBJ2-1, reads EAGVAQSPRYKIIEKRQSVAFWCNPISGHATLYWYQQILGQGPKLLIQFQNNGVVDDSQLPKDRFSAERLKGVDSTLKIQPAKLEDSAVYLCASSLTAGGPFAYNEQFFGPGTRLTVL.

This clonotype was recorded at least ten times. The chain joins TRBV28 to TRBJ1-5, with 12 nucleotides matching TRBD1. Germline CDR1 is MDHEN and CDR2 is SYDVKM. Trimming removed 5 bases from V and 6 bases from J; junction bases left unmatched: 8. The CDR3 covers 16 residues. The CDR3 region is CASSRGQGARSQPQHF. In DNA form, the CDR3 reads TGTGCCAGCAGTAGGGGACAGGGGGCCAGGAGTCAGCCCCAGCATTTT.

This clonotype was detected ten times or more. The chain employs TRBV20-1 and TRBJ1-2; TRBD1 might be the D (5 bases). V gave up 3 bases and J gave up 8 bases, with 16 bases separating them. The CDR3 spans 13 residues. The germline V gene has CDR1 DFQATT and CDR2 SNEGSKA (reference sequence). CDR3: CSASARRGEGYTF. Here the CDR3 DNA reads TGCAGTGCTAGCGCACGAAGGGGCGAAGGCTACACCTTC.

This clonotype showed up many times. The chain joins TRBV12-3 or TRBV12-4 to TRBJ2-7; 9 bases map to TRBD1. V lost 3 bases, J lost 4 bases, and 1 base stayed unmatched. CDR3 length: 13 amino acids. CDR3 DNA sequence: TGTGCCAGCAGTTTGGGACAGGGTTACGAGCAGTACTTC. As protein: CASSLGQGYEQYF.

This clonotype appeared many times. This rearrangement joins TRBV3-1 to TRBJ1-2; D ambiguous. From germline, CDR1 is LGHDT and CDR2 YNNKEL (reference sequence). V was pared by 4 bases and J by 4 bases, with 16 bases between. The CDR3 is 15 residues long. CDR3 region: CASSPYRDTSYGYTF. CDR3 sequence (DNA): TGTGCCAGCAGCCCCTATAGAGACACTAGCTATGGCTACACCTTC.

This clonotype showed up many times. J is TRBJ1-1 and V is TRBV7-2; D gene unclear. Between the trimmed V and J ends, which lost 1 base and 5 bases, there was a span of 5 bases. The CDR3 is 12 amino acids. CDR1 and CDR2 (germline): SGHTA, FQGNSA. CDR3 coding DNA: TGTGCCAGCAGCTTAGTGTCGACTGAAGCTTTCTTT. Amino acids: CASSLVSTEAFF.

The table lists this clonotype with many counts. This chain joins TRBV5-1 and TRBJ1-1; D is uncertain. The V end lost 6 bases, the J end lost 8 bases, and 23 bases lay between the germline ends. The CDR3 sequence is 15 residues long. Germline assignment: CDR1 SGHRS and CDR2 YFSETQ. Written as DNA, the CDR3 is TGCGCCAGCACCCCGCCTAAGTTATCGTGGGCAGAAGCTTTCTTT. Encoded protein: CASTPPKLSWAEAFF. The variable domain in full, with the rest retrieved from reference TRBV5-1 and TRBJ1-1, is KAGVTQTPRYLIKTRGQQVTLSCSPISGHRSVSWYQQTPGQGLQFLFEYFSETQRNKGNFPGRFSGRQFSNSRSEMNVSTLELGDSALYLCASTPPKLSWAEAFFGQGTRLTVV.

V and J are TRBV2 and TRBJ2-3, with 7 bases aligning to TRBD1. Trimming took 11 bases from V and 2 from J; bases not matched to a gene: 25. Germline CDR1 SNHLY, CDR2 FYNNEI. This CDR3 is built from 19 residues. Here the CDR3 DNA reads TGTGCCTTCAGTGCCTGGGACAGTGCATACTCAACCCTCACAGATACGCAGTATTTT. Amino acids: CAFSAWDSAYSTLTDTQYF.

Many counts were recorded for this clonotype. The gene calls are TRBV24-1 and TRBJ1-4, with 9 bases fitting TRBD1. Germline-derived CDR1 and CDR2 are KGHDR and SFDVKD. V shed 4 bases and J 5 bases; nucleotides not matched to a gene: 7. This CDR3 is built from 16 residues. This CDR3 is CATSEAGTGMNEKLFF. In DNA, the CDR3 is TGTGCCACCAGTGAGGCCGGGACAGGGATGAATGAAAAACTGTTTTTT.

This clonotype is judged medium-sized. DNA for the CDR3: TGTGCCAGCAGCTTATACAGGGGGCTCCTCCAACGGCCCCATACTGAAGCTTTCTTT. Amino acids: CASSLYRGLLQRPHTEAFF. The V and J genes are TRBV5-7 and TRBJ1-1; 9 bases line up with TRBD1. TRBV5-7 is marked as an open reading frame, function uncertain. The CDR3 sequence is 19 residues long. The V segment lost 2 bases and the J segment 5 bases; nucleotides outside the gene matches: 19.

This clonotype was found many times. The rearrangement joins TRBV29-1 to TRBJ2-2; D possibly corresponds to TRBD2 (7 bases). V lost 4 bases and J 4 bases, leaving 16 bases between the germline ends. The germline V gene encodes CDR1 SQVTM and CDR2 ANQGSEA. The CDR3 loop spans 15 amino acids. CDR3 DNA: TGCAGCGTTGGGGGGCGGGGGCCTAGCACCGGGGAGCTGTTTTTT. As protein: CSVGGRGPSTGELFF.

The sample holds many counts of this clonotype. This chain links TRBV27 with TRBJ2-3; D is possibly TRBD1 (6 bases). The CDR3 extends over 15 amino acids. CDR1 and CDR2 from the germline V gene are MNHEY and SMNVEV (reference sequence). V was shortened by 10 bases and J by 5 bases, with 22 bases between the two germline ends. The CDR3 coding sequence is TGTGCCATCTCTCCGCTGGGGGCGAGAAAAGATACGCAGTATTTT. Translating it yields CAISPLGARKDTQYF.

This clonotype was detected many times. The V call is TRBV12-3 or TRBV12-4, the J call TRBJ1-5, with D uncertain. The CDR3 sequence is 12 residues long. Trimming stripped 3 bases from V and 5 bases from J, with 5 bases between. The DNA for the CDR3 is TGTGCCAGCAGTTTGGAATATCAGCCCCAGCATTTT. Encoded protein: CASSLEYQPQHF.

In this sample, this clonotype turned up many times. The rearrangement uses TRBV5-1 and TRBJ2-2; 7 bases are shared with TRBD1. The CDR3 extends over 15 amino acids. Per the germline V gene, CDR1 is SGHRS and CDR2 is YFSETQ. The J segment lost 6 bases and the V segment lost 0 bases, leaving 5 bases of the junction unmatched. CDR3: CASSLGNRGSGELFF. The CDR3 coding sequence is TGCGCCAGCAGCTTGGGAAACAGGGGATCCGGGGAGCTGTTTTTT. The whole variable domain, filled in from reference TRBV5-1 and TRBJ2-2, reads KAGVTQTPRYLIKTRGQQVTLSCSPISGHRSVSWYQQTPGQGLQFLFEYFSETQRNKGNFPGRFSGRQFSNSRSEMNVSTLELGDSALYLCASSLGNRGSGELFFGEGSRLTVL.